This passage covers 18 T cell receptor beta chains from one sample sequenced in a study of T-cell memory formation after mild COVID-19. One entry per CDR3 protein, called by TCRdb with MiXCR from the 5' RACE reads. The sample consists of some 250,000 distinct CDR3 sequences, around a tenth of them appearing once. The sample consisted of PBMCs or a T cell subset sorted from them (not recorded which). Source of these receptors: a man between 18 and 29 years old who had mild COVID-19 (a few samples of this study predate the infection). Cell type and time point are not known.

The CDR3 bases are TGCGCCAGCAGCCAACCCGACAGGTTTGGAAATGAGCAGTTCTTC. It encodes CASSQPDRFGNEQFF. The chain recombines TRBV5-1 with TRBJ2-1, with D tentatively TRBD1 (6 bases). The CDR3 totals 15 residues. In germline, CDR1 is SGHRS, CDR2 YFSETQ. V lost 4 bases and J 7 bases, leaving 18 bases between the germline ends.

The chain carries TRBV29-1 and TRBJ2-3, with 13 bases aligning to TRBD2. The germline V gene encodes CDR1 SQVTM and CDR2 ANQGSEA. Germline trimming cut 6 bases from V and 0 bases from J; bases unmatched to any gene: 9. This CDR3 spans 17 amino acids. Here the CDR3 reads CSVGGLAGFSSTDTQYF. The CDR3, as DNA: TGCAGCGTGGGGGGACTAGCGGGGTTCTCTAGCACAGATACGCAGTATTTT.

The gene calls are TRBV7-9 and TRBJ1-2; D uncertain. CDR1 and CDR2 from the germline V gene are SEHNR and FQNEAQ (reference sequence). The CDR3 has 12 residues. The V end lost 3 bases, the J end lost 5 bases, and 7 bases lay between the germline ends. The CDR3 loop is CASSFRAYGYTF. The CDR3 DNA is TGTGCCAGCAGCTTTCGGGCTTATGGCTACACCTTC.

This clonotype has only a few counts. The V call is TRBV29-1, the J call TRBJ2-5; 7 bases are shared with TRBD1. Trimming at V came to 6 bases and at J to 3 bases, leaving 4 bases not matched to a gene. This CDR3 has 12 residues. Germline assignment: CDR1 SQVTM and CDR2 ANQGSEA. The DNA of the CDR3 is TGCAGCGTGGCCGGGACAGAAGAGACCCAGTACTTC. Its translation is CSVAGTEETQYF.

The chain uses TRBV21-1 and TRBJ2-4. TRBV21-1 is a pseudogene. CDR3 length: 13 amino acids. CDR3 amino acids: CAVKDLAKNIQYF. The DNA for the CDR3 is TGTGCCGTAAAAGACCTAGCCAAAAACATTCAGTACTTC.

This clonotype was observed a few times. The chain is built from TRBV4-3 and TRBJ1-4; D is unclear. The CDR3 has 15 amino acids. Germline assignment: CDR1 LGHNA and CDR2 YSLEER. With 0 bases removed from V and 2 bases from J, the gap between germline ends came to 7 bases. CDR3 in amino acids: CASSQDGRTNEKLFF. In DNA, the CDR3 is TGCGCCAGCAGCCAAGATGGGAGGACTAATGAAAAACTGTTTTTT.

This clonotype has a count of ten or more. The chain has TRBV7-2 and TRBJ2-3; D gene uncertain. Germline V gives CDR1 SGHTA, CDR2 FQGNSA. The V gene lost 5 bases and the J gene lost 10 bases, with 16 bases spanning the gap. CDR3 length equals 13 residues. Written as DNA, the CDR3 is TGTGCCAGCAGCCCCACCTCAGGAAAGGCGCAGTATTTT. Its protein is CASSPTSGKAQYF.

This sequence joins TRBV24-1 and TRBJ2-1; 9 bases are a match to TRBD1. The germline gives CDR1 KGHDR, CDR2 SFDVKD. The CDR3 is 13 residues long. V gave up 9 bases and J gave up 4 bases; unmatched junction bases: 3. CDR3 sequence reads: CATGGTGYNEQFF. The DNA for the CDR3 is TGTGCCACCGGGGGGACAGGGTACAATGAGCAGTTCTTC.

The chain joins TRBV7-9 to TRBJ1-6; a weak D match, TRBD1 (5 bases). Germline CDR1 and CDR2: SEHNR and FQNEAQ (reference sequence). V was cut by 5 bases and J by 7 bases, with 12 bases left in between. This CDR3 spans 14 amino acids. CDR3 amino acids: CASSVRDGNSPLHF. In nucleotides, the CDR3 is TGTGCCAGCAGCGTCCGGGACGGCAATTCACCCCTCCACTTT.

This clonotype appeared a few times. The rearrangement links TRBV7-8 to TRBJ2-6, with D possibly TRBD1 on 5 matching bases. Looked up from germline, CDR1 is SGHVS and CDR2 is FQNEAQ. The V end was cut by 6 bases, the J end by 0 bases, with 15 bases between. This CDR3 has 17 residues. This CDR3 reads CASSRQKLSSGANVLTF. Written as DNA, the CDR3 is TGTGCCAGCAGTCGACAGAAACTAAGCTCTGGGGCCAACGTCCTGACTTTC.

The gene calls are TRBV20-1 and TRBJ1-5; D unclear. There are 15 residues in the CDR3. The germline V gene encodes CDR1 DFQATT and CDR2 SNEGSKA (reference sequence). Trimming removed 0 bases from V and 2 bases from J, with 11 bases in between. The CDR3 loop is CSARDAGMGNQPQHF. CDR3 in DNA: TGCAGTGCTAGAGATGCGGGGATGGGCAATCAGCCCCAGCATTTT.

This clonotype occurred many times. The CDR3 protein is CSAPEPGRNTGELFF. DNA of the CDR3: TGCAGTGCCCCTGAACCGGGGAGGAACACCGGGGAGCTGTTTTTT. The chain combines TRBV20-1 with TRBJ2-2, with a tentative D call TRBD2 (5 bases). V was clipped by 6 bases and J by 1 base, with 15 bases between them. The germline V gene has CDR1 DFQATT and CDR2 SNEGSKA (reference sequence). The CDR3 runs 15 residues.

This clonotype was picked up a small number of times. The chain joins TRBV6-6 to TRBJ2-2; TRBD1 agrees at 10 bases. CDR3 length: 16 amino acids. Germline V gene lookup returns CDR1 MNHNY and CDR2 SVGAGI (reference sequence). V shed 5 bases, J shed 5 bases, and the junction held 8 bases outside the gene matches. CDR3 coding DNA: TGTGCCAGCAGTCTACCGGGACAGGGGTTGACCGGGGAGCTGTTTTTT. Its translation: CASSLPGQGLTGELFF.

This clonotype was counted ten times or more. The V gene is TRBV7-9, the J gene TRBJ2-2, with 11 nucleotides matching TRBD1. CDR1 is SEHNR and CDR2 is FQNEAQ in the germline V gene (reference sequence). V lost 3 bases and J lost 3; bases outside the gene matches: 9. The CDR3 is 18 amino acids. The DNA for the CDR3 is TGTGCCAGCAGCTTCTGGACAGGGGGCAACTGGGACACCGGGGAGCTGTTTTTT. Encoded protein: CASSFWTGGNWDTGELFF.

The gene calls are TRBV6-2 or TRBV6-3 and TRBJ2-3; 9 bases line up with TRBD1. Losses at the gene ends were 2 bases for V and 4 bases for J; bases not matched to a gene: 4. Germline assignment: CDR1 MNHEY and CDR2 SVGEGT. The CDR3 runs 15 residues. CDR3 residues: CASSYRDRESDTQYF. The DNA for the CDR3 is TGTGCCAGCAGTTACCGGGACAGGGAGTCAGATACGCAGTATTTT.

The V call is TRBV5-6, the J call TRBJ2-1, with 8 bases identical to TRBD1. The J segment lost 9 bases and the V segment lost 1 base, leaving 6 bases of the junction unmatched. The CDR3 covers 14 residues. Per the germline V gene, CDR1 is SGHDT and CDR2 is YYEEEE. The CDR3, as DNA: TGTGCCAGCAGCTTGTTGCAGGGGGCGGGTGAGCAGTTCTTC. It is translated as CASSLLQGAGEQFF.

The CDR3 here is CASSLALWDSHGYTF. As DNA, the CDR3 is TGTGCCAGCAGCTTAGCGCTTTGGGACAGCCATGGCTACACCTTC. The chain couples TRBV7-2 to TRBJ1-2, with 7 bases that match TRBD1. Germline CDR1 SGHTA, CDR2 FQGNSA. The CDR3 consists of 15 residues. V trimming: 0 bases; J trimming: 6 bases; junction bases outside the gene matches: 7.

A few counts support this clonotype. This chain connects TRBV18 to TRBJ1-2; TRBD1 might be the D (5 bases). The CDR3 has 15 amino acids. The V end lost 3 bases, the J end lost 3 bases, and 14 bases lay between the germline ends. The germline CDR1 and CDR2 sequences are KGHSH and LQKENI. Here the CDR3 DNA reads TGTGCCAGCTCACCGTCACTCGAGGGGTACTATGGCTACACCTTC. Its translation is CASSPSLEGYYGYTF.